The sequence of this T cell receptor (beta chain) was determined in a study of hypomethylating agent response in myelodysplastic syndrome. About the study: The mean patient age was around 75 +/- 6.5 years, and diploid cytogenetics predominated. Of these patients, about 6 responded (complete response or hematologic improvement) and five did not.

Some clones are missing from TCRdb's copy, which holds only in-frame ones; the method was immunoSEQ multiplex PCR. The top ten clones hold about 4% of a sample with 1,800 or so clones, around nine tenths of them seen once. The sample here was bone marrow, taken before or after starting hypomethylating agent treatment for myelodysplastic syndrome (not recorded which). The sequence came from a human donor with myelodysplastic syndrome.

DNA of the CDR3: TGTGCCTGGAGTACCCCGGCCTATAAAAAACTGTTTTTT. It encodes CAWSTPAYKKLFF. The V gene is TRBV30, the J gene TRBJ1-4, with D unclear. Trimming took off 2 bases at V and 9 bases at J, with 13 bases between the two ends. The CDR3 has 13 residues. Germline V gene lookup returns CDR1 GTSNPN and CDR2 SVGIG (reference sequence).